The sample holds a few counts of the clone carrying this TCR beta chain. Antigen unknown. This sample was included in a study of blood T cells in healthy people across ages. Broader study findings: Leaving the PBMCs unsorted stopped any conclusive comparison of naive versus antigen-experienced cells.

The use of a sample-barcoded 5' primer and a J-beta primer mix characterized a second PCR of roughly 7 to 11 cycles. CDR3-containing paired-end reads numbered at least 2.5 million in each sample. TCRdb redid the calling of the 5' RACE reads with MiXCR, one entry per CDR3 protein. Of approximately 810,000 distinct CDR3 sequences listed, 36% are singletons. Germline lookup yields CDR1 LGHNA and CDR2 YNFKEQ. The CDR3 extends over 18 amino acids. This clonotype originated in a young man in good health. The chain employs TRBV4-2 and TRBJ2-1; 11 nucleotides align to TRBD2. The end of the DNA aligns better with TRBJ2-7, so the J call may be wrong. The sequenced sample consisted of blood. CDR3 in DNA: TGTGCCAGCAGCCACGGACCTAGCGGGGGGCGCTCCTACAATGAGCAGTACTTC. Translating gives CASSHGPSGGRSYNEQYF.